Each of the 5 T cell receptor beta chains below was sequenced from the same sample in a study of regulatory T cells in long-lasting Graves disease. Construction of TCR beta libraries relied on iRepertoire HTBI primers and on Arm-PCR targeting CDR3 regions. TCRdb ran MiXCR on the multiplex PCR reads and lists one entry per CDR3 protein. In the table there are hundreds of thousands of distinct CDR3 sequences, roughly 15% of which are singletons. Specified time point: newly diagnosed GD, antithyroid drugs for less than 3 months. Following extraction of RNA from PBMCs, that RNA was used to make the TCR library. The sample was also linked to a second study, of T cells in Graves' hyperthyroidism and ophthalmopathy.

The sequences come from peripheral blood mononuclear cells (PBMCs), collected at new diagnosis, from a patient treated with antithyroid drugs. These receptors all come from a woman aged 25-40 years with Graves disease.

The sample holds many counts of this clonotype. In nucleotides, the CDR3 is TGTGCCAGCAGTGGACAGGGCTCCGTCAATGAGCAGTTCTTC. Protein: CASSGQGSVNEQFF. V is TRBV2 and J is TRBJ2-1; 7 nucleotides line up with TRBD1. CDR3 length equals 14 residues. Per germline, CDR1 SNHLY and CDR2 FYNNEI. The junction had 6 bases not matched to a gene; V was cut back by 4 bases and J by 6 bases. The whole variable domain, remainder taken from reference TRBV2 and TRBJ2-1, is EPEVTQTPSHQVTQMGQEVILRCVPISNHLYFYWYRQILGQKVEFLVSFYNNEISEKSEIFDDQFSVERPDGSNFTLKIRSTKLEDSAMYFCASSGQGSVNEQFFGPGTRLTVL.

This clonotype appeared once. V is TRBV5-5 and J is TRBJ2-2; 8 nucleotides line up with TRBD1. The CDR3 is made up of 15 amino acids. Losses at the gene ends were 4 bases for V and 2 bases for J; bases not matched to a gene: 4. Germline V lookup: CDR1 SGHKS, CDR2 YYEKEE (reference sequence). The CDR3 bases are TGTGCCAGCAGCCCGGGACAGGTTAACACCGGGGAGCTGTTTTTT. It yields the protein CASSPGQVNTGELFF.

This clonotype was counted at least ten times. The rearrangement links TRBV28 to TRBJ2-1; 9 bases agree with TRBD1. Trimming at V came to 2 bases and at J to 2 bases, leaving 10 bases not matched to a gene. The CDR3 is 18 residues long. Looked up from germline, CDR1 is MDHEN and CDR2 is SYDVKM. The CDR3 reads CASSLRVFGTGTYNEQFF. Written as DNA, the CDR3 is TGTGCCAGCAGTTTACGCGTCTTCGGGACAGGGACCTACAATGAGCAGTTCTTC.

Ten or more counts support this clonotype. The rearrangement joins TRBV7-2 to TRBJ1-2, with D tentatively TRBD1 (5 bases). The V gene lost 3 bases and the J gene lost 4 bases, with 18 bases spanning the gap. Germline V gene lookup returns CDR1 SGHTA and CDR2 FQGNSA. The CDR3 spans 16 residues. CDR3 amino acids: CASSLMPQRQLYGYTF. CDR3 nucleotide sequence: TGTGCCAGCAGCTTGATGCCCCAGAGACAGCTCTATGGCTACACCTTC.

This clonotype has more than one count but fewer than ten. The chain joins TRBV9 to TRBJ1-2; no clear D. The CDR3 is made up of 15 amino acids. Germline CDR1 SGDLS, CDR2 YYNGEE. Trimming removed 0 bases from V and 1 base from J, with 10 bases in between. This chain's CDR3 is CASSVVSNNNYGYTF. CDR3 DNA sequence: TGTGCCAGCAGCGTAGTCTCTAATAATAACTATGGCTACACCTTC.